The present entry profiles one T cell receptor (beta chain) with its context. It lacks a known antigen. There are no base qualities to consult, and no much larger clone falls within one base. CD8 naive samples were CD45RO-negative cells positively selected for CCR7, giving a CD45RA+CCR7+ population that excluded TemRA cells. The donors were healthy, HIV-negative adults with no recently reported acute infections or vaccinations. Every donor was a Caucasian adult residing in Nashville, Tennessee, USA. After blood collection by leukapheresis, PBMCs were isolated using Ficoll-Histopaque density gradient centrifugation and then cryopreserved in the vapor phase of liquid nitrogen. Purity and quantity of every magnetically sorted T cell population were checked by analytical flow cytometry. Each sorted fraction had its genomic DNA isolated and then quantified by UV absorbance on a Nanodrop 2000c. From the cysteine through the phenylalanine, the CDR3 covers 16 amino acids. The DNA shown is the 48-base CDR3, in frame from base 1. The germline V gene supplies CDR1 SGHAT and CDR2 FQNNGV. Germline trimming amounts to 4 bases on V and 0 bases on J, with 2 as the count of junction bases outside the gene matches.

The entry originates in a study of shared clonotypes between healthy human individuals (dated by TCRdb to 2020 to 2022). For the study in its entirety: The cohort included a few men and two women between 18 and 49 years of age. For each donor, three plates each were used for CD4 naive and CD4 memory, two plates were used for CD8 naive, and one plate was used for CD8 memory. To estimate repertoire size and how much clonotypes are shared between individuals, the study performed deep sequencing of blood TCR repertoires from about five healthy adults. To increase sequencing depth and limit assay-specific biases, different laboratories used diverse techniques to prepare libraries and sequence TCR repertoires. Leukapheresis yielded between about 0.8 and 8.9 billion PBMCs per donor.

Using the deep immunoSEQ assay, TCR CDR3 regions were amplified from genomic DNA by multiplex PCR. Genomic DNA extracted from each cell subset was distributed evenly over all wells of several immunoSEQ 96-well plates, and each plate served as one replicate. For sorted subsets, each replicate PCR was loaded with about 0.2 ug genomic DNA, equivalent to 30,000 or so T cell genomes. The purified libraries were quantified using a Qubit 3.0 fluorometer, sized with a Bioanalyzer 2100, and then quantified again using the KAPA Library Quantification kit. Every immunoSEQ 96-well plate was sequenced on a separate single-read 150-cycle Illumina NextSeq 550 flow cell. The published analysis was carried out like this. Because the immunoSEQ output included only junctional sequences and no quality scores, the filtering could not be the same as the filtering used for full-length reads. To assign V/J genes and CDR3, sequences were annotated against IMGT germline references using PyIR, a Python wrapper for IgBLAST v1.9. Any read was removed if the V/J assignment was weak (E-value above 1e-6), the CDR3 was missing, or the read contained stop codons, out-of-frame junctions, or ambiguous translated residues. V3J clonotypes were defined by identical inferred V gene, J gene, and CDR3 amino acid sequence. The percentage overlap between two repertoires was calculated by dividing the number of shared unique clonotypes by the size of the smaller repertoire. Repertoire richness was assessed with RTK rarefaction, the Chao1 estimator, and Recon v2.1 estimates of unobserved clonotypes. For all TCRbeta clonotypes obtained by the gDNA method from four donors, generation probabilities were computed with OLGA. TCRdb holds this immuneACCESS table with in-frame rearrangements only. Some clones are missing; in checked studies, unresolved V genes explain under half, and the rest has no known cause. That table supplies the V and J calls and clone size; D and trimming were determined from the DNA. The sample contains over 750,000 clones, roughly 96% of them found a single time. The biggest ten clones account for under 0.3% of the sample.

What the study reported, not specific to this receptor: Pairwise subsampling indicated that sequencing depth was expected to affect the degree of clonotype sharing among donors. The genetic and exposure-history diversity represented was limited by the small number of donors. Naive subsets generally had larger estimated clonotype richness than memory subsets. Clonotypes shared by all four sorted-subset donors showed higher generation probabilities than non-shared clonotypes. Sampling was limited to blood, and TCR repertoires in tissue likely differ from TCR repertoires in blood. Even with the large sequencing depth, rarefaction of the sorted-subset datasets indicated that sequencing was incomplete. Sharing across a few donors was observed for approximately 5% of naive CD4, over 3% of naive CD8, roughly 2.3% of memory CD4, and around 0.4% of memory CD8 clonotypes.

The V and J segments used are TRBV11-2 and TRBJ2-4; 11 central nucleotides agree with TRBD1. The sequence derives from a man aged 25-40 years in good health. Sequenced sample: naive CD8+ T cells sorted from blood. This specimen's cell subset or site label, per the study, means: CD45RA+CCR7+. The sequenced DNA is TGTGCCAGCAGCTGGGGACAGGGGGGAGCCAAAAACATTCAGTACTTC. This yields the protein CASSWGQGGAKNIQYF. Reference TRBV11-2 and TRBJ2-4 genes cover what lies past the CDR3, so the full variable domain is EAGVAQSPRYKIIEKRQSVAFWCNPISGHATLYWYQQILGQGPKLLIQFQNNGVVDDSQLPKDRFSAERLKGVDSTLKIQPAKLEDSAVYLCASSWGQGGAKNIQYFGAGTRLSVL.